The 32 T cell receptor beta chains below all came from one sample that was sequenced in a study of blood T cell repertoires in COVID-19. Data came from immunoSEQ multiplex PCR; TCRdb stores just in-frame clones and leaves some out. The table has under 250,000 clones, roughly 78% seen once. The sample consisted of peripheral blood. The receptors shown here come from a woman in her thirties or forties with acute or convalescent COVID-19.

The chain links TRBV7-7 to TRBJ2-5; 7 nucleotides match TRBD2. Germline V gives CDR1 SSHAT, CDR2 FNYEAQ (reference sequence). The CDR3 runs 16 residues. The V segment lost 0 bases and the J segment 1 base; nucleotides outside the gene matches: 5. The chain's CDR3 is CASSLAGSGSQETQYF. The CDR3 DNA sequence: TGTGCCAGCAGCTTAGCGGGTAGCGGGTCCCAAGAGACCCAGTACTTC.

The chain employs TRBV19 and TRBJ2-3, with D possibly matching TRBD2 (5 bases). This CDR3 spans 17 amino acids. Germline V gene sequence: CDR1 LNHDA, CDR2 SQIVND (reference sequence). With 0 bases removed from V and 1 base from J, the gap between germline ends came to 14 bases. The CDR3 protein is CASSIDRGVAGTDTQYF. The CDR3 region has the DNA TGTGCCAGTAGTATAGATCGGGGAGTGGCAGGCACAGATACGCAGTATTTT. Variable domain in full (rest from reference TRBV19 and TRBJ2-3): DGGITQSPKYLFRKEGQNVTLSCEQNLNHDAMYWYRQDPGQGLRLIYYSQIVNDFQKGDIAEGYSVSREKKESFPLTVTSAQKNPTAFYLCASSIDRGVAGTDTQYFGPGTRLTVL.

The V gene is TRBV11-3, the J gene TRBJ2-4; 7 bases line up with TRBD2. V dropped 1 base and J dropped 8; count of bases not matched to a gene: 2. Germline loops: CDR1 SGHNT, CDR2 YENEEA. The CDR3 consists of 13 residues. The CDR3 reads CASSLAGGDIQYF. The DNA for the CDR3 is TGTGCCAGCAGCTTAGCGGGGGGTGACATTCAGTACTTC. Variable domain in full (rest from reference TRBV11-3 and TRBJ2-4): EAGVVQSPRYKIIEKKQPVAFWCNPISGHNTLYWYLQNLGQGPELLIRYENEEAVDDSQLPKDRFSAERLKGVDSTLKIQPAELGDSAVYLCASSLAGGDIQYFGAGTRLSVL.

This clone was seen a single time. The chain joins TRBV27 to TRBJ1-2; D not certain. The length of the CDR3 is 15 residues. The V end was cut by 5 bases, the J end by 4 bases, with 17 bases between. From germline, CDR1 is MNHEY and CDR2 SMNVEV (reference sequence). DNA of the CDR3: TGTGCCAGCAGTCTTTACCCGCAGGCCCCCTATGGCTACACCTTC. Translation: CASSLYPQAPYGYTF.

The chain employs TRBV6-5 and TRBJ1-3; TRBD1 aligns across 8 bases. Germline assignment: CDR1 MNHEY and CDR2 SVGAGI. This CDR3 region has 13 residues. V shed 8 bases and J 11 bases; nucleotides not matched to a gene: 11. CDR3 bases: TGTGCCAGCGGACAGGGTGGCAAGGGCTCCATATATTTT. This encodes CASGQGGKGSIYF.

The chain couples TRBV11-2 to TRBJ1-2, with 8 bases matching TRBD1. Germline-derived CDR1 and CDR2 are SGHAT and FQNNGV. V shed 5 bases, J shed 6 bases, and the junction held 8 bases outside the gene matches. The length of the CDR3 is 14 residues. Here the CDR3 DNA reads TGTGCCAGCAGCCCCCCGGGACAGGCCCATGGCTACACCTTC. Translation gives CASSPPGQAHGYTF.

The rearrangement joins TRBV4-2 to TRBJ2-5; TRBD2 might be the D (6 bases). Germline V lookup: CDR1 LGHNA, CDR2 YNFKEQ. The CDR3 loop spans 17 amino acids. The V and J ends lost 4 bases and 5 bases respectively, with 23 bases between them. This CDR3 reads CASSPQMAGTQFETQYF. In DNA form, the CDR3 reads TGTGCCAGCAGCCCCCAAATGGCAGGGACTCAATTTGAGACCCAGTACTTC.

CDR3 in amino acids: CASSKGRAGLYEQYF. CDR3 bases: TGTGCCAGCAGCAAAGGGAGGGCAGGACTCTACGAGCAGTACTTC. The gene calls are TRBV21-1 and TRBJ2-7; TRBD2, the D gene given by the table, was not confirmed from the DNA. TRBV21-1 is classified as a pseudogene. This CDR3 has 15 amino acids.

This chain uses TRBV11-1 with TRBJ1-2; D is perhaps TRBD1 (5 bases). Germline V gives CDR1 SGHAT, CDR2 FQDESV (reference sequence). The CDR3 runs to 13 residues. Between the trimmed V and J ends, which lost 5 bases and 2 bases, there was a span of 9 bases. CDR3 in DNA: TGTGCCAGCAGCCTAGAGGGGAACTATGGCTACACCTTC. Translation gives CASSLEGNYGYTF.

The rearrangement uses TRBV5-1 and TRBJ2-2; 14 bases fit TRBD2. Germline CDR1 SGHRS, CDR2 YFSETQ. The trim removed 3 bases at V and 1 base at J, leaving 23 bases unmatched. The CDR3 is made up of 24 amino acids. CDR3 sequence reads: CASSSGLHKNRLAGGLLNTGELFF. CDR3 DNA: TGCGCCAGCAGCTCCGGACTACACAAAAACCGACTAGCGGGAGGGCTATTGAACACCGGGGAGCTGTTTTTT.

The chain couples TRBV6-5 to TRBJ1-1; 8 bases align to TRBD1. Per germline, CDR1 MNHEY and CDR2 SVGAGI. Losses at the gene ends were 4 bases for V and 4 bases for J; bases not matched to a gene: 5. This CDR3 has 14 residues. The CDR3 DNA is TGTGCCAGCAGTTCTGGACAGGGTCGCACTGAAGCTTTCTTT. The encoded protein is CASSSGQGRTEAFF.

A single count supports this clone. The gene calls are TRBV20-1 and TRBJ1-2; D not certain. The CDR3 loop spans 11 amino acids. V was trimmed by 5 bases and J by 1 base, leaving 5 bases between them. The germline V gene encodes CDR1 DFQATT and CDR2 SNEGSKA (reference sequence). The CDR3 here is CSAYNNYGYTF. The DNA for the CDR3 is TGCAGTGCTTACAATAACTATGGCTACACCTTC.

V gene TRBV7-2 combines with J gene TRBJ2-7; 7 positions agree with TRBD1. Germline V gene lookup returns CDR1 SGHTA and CDR2 FQGNSA. The CDR3 extends over 14 amino acids. With V trimmed by 6 bases and J by 3 bases, 8 bases remained unmatched. CDR3 nucleotide sequence: TGTGCCAGCAGTTCTGCAGGGGGTCTCTACGAGCAGTACTTC. Its protein is CASSSAGGLYEQYF.

The gene calls are TRBV19 and TRBJ1-1, with D unresolved. CDR1 and CDR2 from the germline V gene are LNHDA and SQIVND (reference sequence). The CDR3 length is 12 residues. Trimming removed 4 bases from V and 8 bases from J, with 11 bases in between. The CDR3 reads CASSTPPLEAFF. The CDR3 nucleotides are TGTGCCAGTAGTACGCCTCCACTAGAAGCTTTCTTT. Full variable domain (missing parts from reference TRBV19 and TRBJ1-1): DGGITQSPKYLFRKEGQNVTLSCEQNLNHDAMYWYRQDPGQGLRLIYYSQIVNDFQKGDIAEGYSVSREKKESFPLTVTSAQKNPTAFYLCASSTPPLEAFFGQGTRLTVV.

This sequence joins TRBV29-1 and TRBJ1-2, with TRBD1 identical over 8 bases. The V and J ends lost 0 bases and 4 bases, in that order; junction bases with no gene match: 10. Looked up from germline, CDR1 is SQVTM and CDR2 is ANQGSEA. The CDR3 runs 16 residues. CDR3 nucleotide sequence: TGCAGCGTTGAAGATTTCCGCCGCGACAGGGGCTATGGCTACACCTTC. Protein: CSVEDFRRDRGYGYTF.

This chain connects TRBV7-8 to TRBJ1-6, with D unresolved. V lost 2 bases, J lost 9 bases, and 11 bases lay in between. The CDR3 is 14 residues long. Per germline, CDR1 SGHVS and CDR2 FQNEAQ. CDR3 protein: CASSLQADGSPLHF. DNA of the CDR3: TGTGCCAGCAGCTTACAGGCCGATGGTTCACCCCTCCACTTT.

The chain combines TRBV4-1 with TRBJ1-2; no firm D call. V dropped 4 bases and J dropped 4 bases, with 16 bases sitting between them. There are 15 residues in the CDR3. Germline values: CDR1 MGHRA, CDR2 YSYEKL. The CDR3 bases are TGCGCCAGCAGCCCTAGTCCTGAGGGAGGCTATGGCTACACCTTC. It translates to CASSPSPEGGYGYTF.

J is TRBJ1-2 and V is TRBV24-1, with D tentatively TRBD1 (5 bases). The CDR3 is made up of 15 amino acids. V was cut by 2 bases and J by 8 bases, with 17 bases left in between. The V gene's germline CDR1 is KGHDR and CDR2 SFDVKD. This CDR3 reads CATSDSAGRDRGYTF. Here the CDR3 DNA reads TGTGCCACCAGTGATTCGGCAGGGAGGGATCGCGGCTACACCTTC.

Regarding this clone: The same CDR3 arises from other DNA sequences in this sample as well. The chain is built from TRBV3-1 (or the pseudogene TRBV3-2) and TRBJ2-7; TRBD2 aligns across 10 bases. The length of the CDR3 is 14 residues. Germline assignment: CDR1 LGHDT and CDR2 YNNKEL (reference sequence). V was pared by 1 base and J by 3 bases, with 0 bases of the junction left unmatched. The CDR3 sequence is CASSQVAGGYEQYF. CDR3 nucleotide sequence: TGTGCCAGCAGCCAAGTAGCGGGGGGCTACGAGCAGTACTTC.

V and J are TRBV11-3 and TRBJ2-3, with 9 bases that match TRBD1. The CDR3 length is 15 residues. Trimming cost V 5 bases and J 6 bases; bases outside gene matches: 9. CDR1 SGHNT and CDR2 YENEEA come from the germline V gene. Written as DNA, the CDR3 is TGTGCCAGCAGCAGAGGACAGGGGATGATGGATACGCAGTATTTT. This sequence encodes CASSRGQGMMDTQYF.

The table lists this clone with a few counts. The chain uses TRBV21-1 and TRBJ2-3; the table gives TRBD2 as D, unverified against the DNA. TRBV21-1 is termed a pseudogene. The CDR3 length is 18 residues. This CDR3 is CASSLRPPAARCTDTQYF. CDR3 nucleotide sequence: TGTGCCAGCAGCCTTCGTCCCCCAGCGGCCAGGTGCACAGATACGCAGTATTTT.

The gene calls are TRBV27 and TRBJ2-7; TRBD1 matches 8 bases. CDR1 is MNHEY, CDR2 SMNVEV, per germline (reference sequence). The ends lost 6 bases at V and 2 bases at J; junction bases unmatched: 6. This CDR3 is 14 amino acids long. The CDR3 loop reads CASSWTGSTYEQYF. The DNA of the CDR3 is TGTGCCAGCAGCTGGACAGGGTCAACCTACGAGCAGTACTTC.

This clone was found once. The V gene is TRBV5-1, the J gene TRBJ2-5; 8 bases match TRBD1. CDR1 SGHRS and CDR2 YFSETQ come from the germline V gene. CDR3 length: 19 amino acids. V lost 0 bases and J lost 2; bases outside the gene matches: 15. The CDR3 nucleotides are TGCGCCAGCAGCTTGGGACTAGACTTCGGGACAGGTATTCAAGAGACCCAGTACTTC. Translated: CASSLGLDFGTGIQETQYF. Filled out from reference TRBV5-1 and TRBJ2-5, the complete variable domain reads KAGVTQTPRYLIKTRGQQVTLSCSPISGHRSVSWYQQTPGQGLQFLFEYFSETQRNKGNFPGRFSGRQFSNSRSEMNVSTLELGDSALYLCASSLGLDFGTGIQETQYFGPGTRLLVL.

The chain carries TRBV25-1 and TRBJ2-1; 8 bases align to TRBD2. The CDR3 is 16 residues long. Germline V CDR1 and CDR2: MGHDK, SYGVNS. After removal of 3 bases from V and 8 bases from J, the junction contained 12 bases not matched to a gene. The DNA for the CDR3 is TGTGCCAGCAGTGACCCCGCGAGCGGGAGTGTCCATGAGCAGTTCTTC. Its protein is CASSDPASGSVHEQFF.

In its sample, this clone was seen a few times. The chain uses TRBV19 and TRBJ2-1, with D possibly TRBD2 on 5 matching bases. This CDR3 has 14 residues. The V end lost 5 bases, the J end lost 4 bases, and 12 bases lay between the germline ends. The germline V gene encodes CDR1 LNHDA and CDR2 SQIVND (reference sequence). The CDR3: CASSGGLPYNEQFF. The CDR3 DNA reads as TGTGCCAGTAGTGGTGGACTCCCTTACAATGAGCAGTTCTTC.

This rearrangement joins TRBV6-6 to TRBJ2-1; TRBD2 agrees at 12 bases. The CDR3 has 20 residues. CDR1 MNHNY and CDR2 SVGAGI come from the germline V gene (reference sequence). The V and J ends lost 6 bases and 1 base, in that order; junction bases with no gene match: 16. The CDR3, as DNA: TGTGCCAGCAGCCGCCTAGCGGGGGGGAAGGGCTTATTATCCTACAATGAGCAGTTCTTC. Its translation: CASSRLAGGKGLLSYNEQFF.

The chain is built from TRBV6-2 or TRBV6-3 and TRBJ2-7; weak D call: TRBD2 (5 bases). The germline CDR1 and CDR2 sequences are MNHEY and SVGEGT. CDR3 length: 15 amino acids. V was pared by 2 bases and J by 4 bases, with 15 bases between. The DNA of the CDR3 is TGTGCCAGCAGTTACGCTGACTATTCGGATTACGAGCAGTACTTC. It specifies CASSYADYSDYEQYF.

The rearrangement joins TRBV9 to TRBJ2-5; 8 nucleotides agree with TRBD1. Per the germline V gene, CDR1 is SGDLS and CDR2 is YYNGEE. The CDR3 sequence is 16 residues long. V gave up 2 bases and J gave up 0 bases; unmatched junction bases: 6. The CDR3 here is CASSVGTGGYQETQYF. The CDR3 DNA is TGTGCCAGCAGCGTCGGTACAGGGGGGTACCAAGAGACCCAGTACTTC.

The rearrangement joins TRBV30 to TRBJ2-6; 14 bases match TRBD2. Germline CDR1 is GTSNPN and CDR2 is SVGIG (reference sequence). The CDR3 covers 16 residues. Trimming at V came to 4 bases and at J to 2 bases, leaving 1 base not matched to a gene. CDR3 in DNA: TGTGCCTGGACGGGACTAGCGGGAGCTGGGGCCAACGTCCTGACTTTC. The encoded protein is CAWTGLAGAGANVLTF.

This clone was found once. The genes are TRBV5-6 and TRBJ2-7, with D perhaps TRBD2 (5 bases). This CDR3 is built from 15 residues. CDR1 is SGHDT, CDR2 YYEEEE, per germline. Trimming removed 4 bases from V and 3 bases from J, with 17 bases in between. The CDR3 spells CASSHLSVSGYEQYF. Written as DNA, the CDR3 is TGTGCCAGCAGCCATTTAAGTGTGAGCGGCTACGAGCAGTACTTC.

CDR3 in DNA: TGTGCCAGCAGCCAAGATGAACTAGCGGGGGACCTGGGGCTGTTTTTT. This encodes CASSQDELAGDLGLFF. The chain joins TRBV4-2 to TRBJ2-2; 11 bases are a match to TRBD2. The trim removed 0 bases at V and 13 bases at J, leaving 10 bases unmatched. This CDR3 is 16 amino acids long. CDR1 is LGHNA, CDR2 YNFKEQ, per germline.

A few counts support this clone. The chain has TRBV10-3 and TRBJ2-7; 7 bases are shared with TRBD1. Trimming took 6 bases from V and 0 from J; bases not matched to a gene: 5. Germline assignment: CDR1 ENHRY and CDR2 SYGVKD. The length of the CDR3 is 14 residues. CDR3 coding DNA: TGTGCCATCAGCGACTGGGACAGCTCCTACGAGCAGTACTTC. This encodes CAISDWDSSYEQYF.